This T cell receptor beta chain comes out of a study of blood T cell repertoires in COVID-19. Germline CDR1 reads LNHDA; CDR2 reads SQIVND (reference sequence). The trim removed 4 bases at V and 1 base at J, leaving 4 bases unmatched. The CDR3 totals 15 residues. Profiled with immunoSEQ multiplex PCR; TCRdb holds only in-frame clones, not every one. The sample lists over 200,000 clones; roughly 90% were seen once. Sample: peripheral blood. This receptor was taken from a man aged 60 to 69 with COVID-19, enrolled during active disease. V and J are TRBV19 and TRBJ1-1, with TRBD1 matching over 9 bases. CDR3 DNA sequence: TGTGCCAGTAGTACCCGGACAGGGGAGAACACTGAAGCTTTCTTT. Its protein product is CASSTRTGENTEAFF.